A selection of T cell receptor beta chains follows, all from one sample in a study of T cell responses to AZD1222 COVID-19 vaccine. Only in-frame clones appear in the TCRdb table, and some are missing; sequencing was by immunoSEQ multiplex PCR. The top ten clones hold approximately 1.6% of a sample with 150,000 to 200,000 clones, approximately 89% of them seen once. Sequenced here: peripheral blood, sampled 28 days after the second AZD1222 dose. The receptors were gathered from an adult who received the AZD1222 COVID-19 vaccine. Both conserved end residues are trimmed from each CDR3. A D gene is named only where the DNA matches it firmly. Not all rows give a size; the values are once, few, many and, for expanded clones, a class.

v_gene	j_gene	d_gene	abundance	CDR3aa
TRBV19	TRBJ1-5	TRBD1	.	ASSIRTGPNQPQH
TRBV5-1	TRBJ2-7	.	.	ASSYTVPGPYEQY
TRBV29-1	TRBJ1-2	.	.	SVPGRSNYGYT
TRBV7-9	TRBJ1-2	TRBD1	.	ASSLGGDSPNYGYT
TRBV3-1/TRBV3-2	TRBJ2-1	.	few	ASSQAATQF
TRBV5-1	TRBJ1-1	.	.	ASSLLNTEAF
TRBV19	TRBJ1-5	.	.	ASSIAVTSNQPQH
TRBV10-3	TRBJ2-1	.	.	AIRMDSSYNEQF
TRBV5-1	TRBJ2-7	.	.	ASSLGIRRGGEQY
TRBV11-2	TRBJ1-1	.	once	ASSRQASGGGTEAF
TRBV7-2	TRBJ2-2	.	.	ASSLDRGAALTGELF
TRBV7-8	TRBJ2-1	TRBD1	.	ASSSWDRGRIEQF
TRBV20-1	TRBJ1-1	.	once	SAPLNTEAF
TRBV3-1/TRBV3-2	TRBJ1-1	TRBD1	.	ASSLQGARGTEAF
TRBV19	TRBJ1-3	.	.	ASRNREPGNTIY
TRBV5-4	TRBJ1-1	TRBD1	.	ASSLQTGGTEAF
TRBV15	TRBJ1-6	.	.	ATSRDTGGNSPLH
TRBV5-1	TRBJ2-3	.	.	ASSLKGRSTDTQY
TRBV6-2/TRBV6-3	TRBJ1-2	.	.	ASSEAGRNYGYT
TRBV27	TRBJ2-1	TRBD2	.	ASSPQGLAGDRNEQF
TRBV2	TRBJ1-2	TRBD1	few	ASSTGGDYGYT
TRBV7-3	TRBJ2-1	TRBD1	.	ASSLGQAGYNEQF
TRBV7-9	TRBJ1-2	.	.	ASSSTVQSYGYT
TRBV7-9	TRBJ2-5	.	.	ASSLELQETQY
TRBV30	TRBJ2-7	.	.	AWKGGRQLYEQY
TRBV5-1	TRBJ2-2	.	.	ASSLGVSGELF
TRBV5-6	TRBJ2-7	TRBD1	.	ASSTTGLNYEQY
TRBV30	TRBJ1-4	.	.	ACTGYEEKLF
TRBV12-3/TRBV12-4	TRBJ1-2	.	few	ASSFWDGSRYT
TRBV7-2	TRBJ1-2	.	.	ASSLARGAGGYT
TRBV6-4	TRBJ1-2	TRBD1	.	ASRETGDREGYT
TRBV7-2	TRBJ2-5	TRBD2	.	ASSLNVAGGPETQY
TRBV18	TRBJ2-7	.	once	ASSPPSRRNYEQY
TRBV27	TRBJ2-1	TRBD1	.	ASSWAFRGINEQF
TRBV29-1	TRBJ2-2	.	.	SAQGLRNTGELF
TRBV24-1	TRBJ2-2	TRBD1	few	ATSDAGTGDTGELF
TRBV15	TRBJ2-1	.	few	ATTKGGDLQRWHEQF
TRBV6-4	TRBJ1-2	TRBD1	.	ASRPGQGAFYGYT
TRBV12-3/TRBV12-4	TRBJ2-5	.	.	ASRRGRETQY
TRBV6-1	TRBJ2-7	TRBD2	.	ASSELAGVPYEQY
TRBV6-5	TRBJ1-1	TRBD1	few	ASSTGTGMNTEAF
TRBV27	TRBJ2-7	TRBD2	.	ASGTSGNGEQY
TRBV5-1	TRBJ2-1	TRBD2	.	ASSSWTSGGNNEQF
TRBV30	TRBJ1-3	TRBD1	.	AWQGDGNTIY
TRBV7-2	TRBJ1-1	.	.	ASSLARAGRTEAF
TRBV3-1/TRBV3-2	TRBJ2-2	.	.	ASSQDIGAGELF
TRBV6-5	TRBJ1-3	.	.	ASSYDGEYSGNTIY
TRBV7-9	TRBJ1-2	.	.	ASSLLEIGYGYT
TRBV18	TRBJ2-7	TRBD1	.	ASSDRDRGYEQY
TRBV2	TRBJ2-7	TRBD1	.	ASSLDRAYEQY
TRBV18	TRBJ2-1	.	.	ASSTDLIKGNEQF
TRBV10-1	TRBJ1-1	.	.	ASSERLSNTEAF
TRBV6-5	TRBJ2-5	.	.	ASGRETQY
TRBV6-4	TRBJ1-2	TRBD1	.	ASSRDRTSYGYT
TRBV5-1	TRBJ1-6	TRBD1	.	ASSLQGDRNSPLH
TRBV6-2/TRBV6-3	TRBJ1-2	.	.	ASSYDGLTAGSYT
TRBV30	TRBJ1-3	.	once	AWSEGYAGNTIY